Shown below are 27 T cell receptor beta chains from a single sample sequenced in a study of cytomegalovirus exposure and HLA in healthy donors. It was with 60 Vbeta and 13 Jbeta primers that the PCR ran. The assay was immunoSEQ multiplex PCR, and TCRdb's table has in-frame clones only and misses some. The table has about 150,000 clones, about three quarters seen once; the top ten hold 1.2% to 1.5%. The source material was PBMCs. The receptor source for this set is a woman in her twenties or thirties in good health and CMV-seropositive.

The J gene is TRBJ1-1, the V gene TRBV5-1; 9 bases are shared with TRBD1. V was pared by 4 bases and J by 1 base, with 8 bases of the junction left unmatched. The CDR3 is made up of 16 amino acids. Germline V CDR1 and CDR2: SGHRS, YFSETQ. CDR3 region: CASSPRGQGGNTEAFF. DNA for the CDR3: TGCGCCAGCAGCCCTCGGGGACAGGGAGGGAACACTGAAGCTTTCTTT.

This clone was seen a handful of times. The chain joins TRBV10-3 to TRBJ1-5, with D maybe TRBD1 (5 bases). Germline lookup yields CDR1 ENHRY and CDR2 SYGVKD. The CDR3 runs to 13 residues. Trimming took 2 bases from V and 4 from J, leaving 6 bases between them. For the CDR3, the DNA is TGTGCCATCAGTGAGGCAGGGAATCAGCCCCAGCATTTT. Amino acid sequence: CAISEAGNQPQHF.

This clone has only one observation. The rearrangement links TRBV5-1 to TRBJ2-7; TRBD2 agrees at 8 bases. Germline CDR1 is SGHRS and CDR2 is YFSETQ. The V segment lost 2 bases and the J segment 3 bases; nucleotides outside the gene matches: 7. The CDR3 consists of 15 residues. The CDR3 DNA follows: TGCGCCAGCAGCTTTACTCTCGGGGGGGGCTACGAGCAGTACTTC. This sequence encodes CASSFTLGGGYEQYF.

The V call is TRBV5-6, the J call TRBJ2-1; D is possibly TRBD2 (5 bases). CDR3 length: 13 residues. CDR1 and CDR2 from the germline V gene are SGHDT and YYEEEE. V lost 4 bases and J 10 bases, leaving 15 bases between the germline ends. DNA of the CDR3: TGTGCCAGCAGCGACCCTAGCCGCCGGGAGCAGTTCTTC. Translated, it gives CASSDPSRREQFF.

The chain combines TRBV11-2 with TRBJ1-1; D is uncertain. Germline-derived CDR1 and CDR2 are SGHAT and FQNNGV. The CDR3 runs to 13 residues. The V end was cut by 3 bases, the J end by 1 base, with 6 bases between. The CDR3: CASSFQQNTEAFF. The CDR3 nucleotides are TGTGCCAGCAGCTTCCAACAGAACACTGAAGCTTTCTTT.

The gene calls are TRBV6-5 and TRBJ2-7, with 16 bases identical to TRBD2. The CDR3 covers 15 residues. J lost 4 bases, V lost 6 bases, and 3 bases had no gene match. Germline CDR1 MNHEY, CDR2 SVGAGI. Here the CDR3 DNA reads TGTGCCAGCAGGGGGACTAGCGGGAGGGCTTACGAGCAGTACTTC. This encodes CASRGTSGRAYEQYF.

This rearrangement joins TRBV12-5 to TRBJ1-1; D ambiguous. V was shortened by 0 bases and J by 1 base, with 9 bases between the two germline ends. The V gene's germline CDR1 is LGHNT and CDR2 FRNRAP. The CDR3 has 15 residues. Here the CDR3 DNA reads TGTGCTAGTGGTTTGGTACGGGGTCGGAACACTGAAGCTTTCTTT. This translates into CASGLVRGRNTEAFF.

The chain is built from TRBV7-2 and TRBJ2-3; no clear D. With 1 base removed from V and 11 bases from J, the gap between germline ends came to 7 bases. CDR1 and CDR2 from the germline V gene are SGHTA and FQGNSA. This CDR3 has 11 residues. This CDR3 is CASSLGQLQYF. In DNA form, the CDR3 reads TGTGCCAGCAGCTTAGGCCAGTTGCAGTATTTT.

About this clone itself: At one end the junction does not follow the germline gene, possibly because of a read error. The chain links TRBV4-1 to TRBJ1-3; TRBD1 aligns across 7 bases. CDR1 is MGHRA and CDR2 is YSYEKL in the germline V gene. CDR3 length equals 16 residues. CDR3 in DNA: TGCGCCAGCAGCCAACGGCAGGGGGTCTCTGGAAGCACCATATATTTT. Translated, it gives CASSQRQGVSGSTIYF.

With regard to this clone: Other DNA sequences from this sample encode an identical CDR3 as well. The chain uses TRBV7-2 and TRBJ2-7, with 8 nucleotides matching TRBD1. V lost 6 bases, J lost 4 bases, and 5 bases stayed unmatched. Germline V CDR1 and CDR2: SGHTA, FQGNSA. This CDR3 is 13 amino acids long. Here the CDR3 reads CASSRTGPYEQYF. The CDR3, as DNA: TGTGCCAGCAGTCGGACAGGGCCGTACGAGCAGTACTTC.

V is TRBV2 and J is TRBJ1-1; D remains unclear. Germline V CDR1 and CDR2: SNHLY, FYNNEI. V lost 7 bases and J lost 1, with 10 bases in between. The CDR3 is made up of 13 amino acids. Here the CDR3 DNA reads TGTGCCAGCATCTGGACTGGGAACACTGAAGCTTTCTTT. The encoded protein is CASIWTGNTEAFF.

The chain recombines TRBV7-2 with TRBJ2-1; 10 bases line up with TRBD2. V trimming: 4 bases; J trimming: 5 bases; junction bases outside the gene matches: 5. The CDR3 covers 15 residues. The germline V gene encodes CDR1 SGHTA and CDR2 FQGNSA. The CDR3 DNA sequence: TGTGCCAGCAGCTGGAGCGGGAGGGAAGACAATGAGCAGTTCTTC. The encoded protein is CASSWSGREDNEQFF.

CDR3 region: CASSPSGKETQYF. The CDR3 nucleotides read TGCGCCAGCAGCCCCTCGGGAAAAGAGACCCAGTACTTC. V usage is TRBV5-1 and J usage is TRBJ2-5, with D perhaps matching TRBD2 (5 bases). This CDR3 has 13 amino acids. Deletions cut 4 bases from V and 3 bases from J, with 10 bases between. CDR1 SGHRS and CDR2 YFSETQ come from the germline V gene.

The chain carries TRBV18 and TRBJ1-3; the D gene is possibly TRBD1 (6 bases). Trimming left V 1 base short and J 3 bases short, with 10 bases between. Germline V lookup: CDR1 KGHSH, CDR2 LQKENI. The CDR3 runs to 15 residues. The CDR3 region is CASSPRQDLGNTIYF. The CDR3 bases are TGTGCCAGCTCACCACGACAGGACCTTGGAAACACCATATATTTT.

The chain has TRBV19 and TRBJ1-1; TRBD1 might be the D (5 bases). The CDR3 runs to 13 residues. Trimming cost V 3 bases and J 4 bases, with 9 bases left between them. In germline, CDR1 is LNHDA, CDR2 SQIVND (reference sequence). The CDR3: CASSIQGSTEAFF. The CDR3 DNA follows: TGTGCCAGTAGTATTCAGGGTAGCACTGAAGCTTTCTTT.

This chain connects TRBV7-9 to TRBJ2-6, with 8 bases fitting TRBD1. Germline assignment: CDR1 SEHNR and CDR2 FQNEAQ (reference sequence). The length of the CDR3 is 18 residues. The trim removed 5 bases at V and 1 base at J, leaving 10 bases unmatched. The CDR3 region has the DNA TGTGCCAGCAGCGTCACGTCCCGGGACAGGTCTGGGGCCAACGTCCTGACTTTC. Translating it yields CASSVTSRDRSGANVLTF.

The chain joins TRBV9 to TRBJ2-3; the D gene is possibly TRBD2 (7 bases). The V gene lost 4 bases and the J gene lost 7 bases, with 16 bases spanning the gap. The CDR3 length is 14 residues. CDR1 is SGDLS, CDR2 YYNGEE, per germline. The CDR3 reads CASSLGGGPNTQYF. In nucleotides, the CDR3 is TGTGCCAGCAGCTTAGGGGGGGGCCCGAATACGCAGTATTTT.

Written as DNA, the CDR3 is TGCGCCAGCAGATGTCCCGGGGGAGGGACTTGGACCTACGAGCAGTACTTC. This sequence encodes CASRCPGGGTWTYEQYF. This chain uses TRBV10-1 with TRBJ2-7; 7 nucleotides agree with TRBD2. J was trimmed by 2 bases and V by 6 bases; bases with no gene match: 16. Germline V CDR1 and CDR2: WNHNN, SYGVQD (reference sequence). The CDR3 totals 17 residues.

The rearrangement links TRBV2 to TRBJ2-1; D is perhaps TRBD2 (5 bases). V lost 7 bases, J lost 3 bases, and 19 bases lay in between. Germline assignment: CDR1 SNHLY and CDR2 FYNNEI. The length of the CDR3 is 16 residues. The CDR3 region has the DNA TGTGCCAGCATGGGTAGCGCGCGCGAGATCTACAATGAGCAGTTCTTC. It encodes CASMGSAREIYNEQFF.

The V and J genes are TRBV7-8 and TRBJ2-7, with unresolved D. Germline V gives CDR1 SGHVS, CDR2 FQNEAQ. The CDR3 totals 13 residues. The V end lost 0 bases, the J end lost 4 bases, and 7 bases lay between the germline ends. The CDR3 nucleotides are TGTGCCAGCAGCTTAGCGCCCGGTTACGAGCAGTACTTC. Translation: CASSLAPGYEQYF. The variable domain in full, with the rest retrieved from reference TRBV7-8 and TRBJ2-7, is GAGVSQSPRYKVAKRGQDVALRCDPISGHVSLFWYQQALGQGPEFLTYFQNEAQLDKSGLPSDRFFAERPEGSVSTLKIQRTQQEDSAVYLCASSLAPGYEQYFGPGTRLTVT.

The table lists this clone with a few counts. The chain recombines TRBV7-2 with TRBJ2-1, with 9 positions matching TRBD2. The trim removed 3 bases at V and 5 bases at J, leaving 5 bases unmatched. Germline V CDR1 and CDR2: SGHTA, FQGNSA. This CDR3 is 15 amino acids long. The CDR3, as DNA: TGTGCCAGCAGCTTCGCTAGCGGGACCAACAATGAGCAGTTCTTC. Translating it yields CASSFASGTNNEQFF.

The rearrangement links TRBV2 to TRBJ2-2, with TRBD2 matching 9 bases. Germline-derived CDR1 and CDR2 are SNHLY and FYNNEI. V trimming: 8 bases; J trimming: 7 bases; junction bases outside the gene matches: 8. This CDR3 has 14 residues. CDR3 protein: CASGLAGEVGELFF. Here the CDR3 DNA reads TGTGCCAGCGGATTAGCGGGAGAGGTCGGGGAGCTGTTTTTT.

This clone was detected a few times. V and J are TRBV27 and TRBJ1-1, with 8 positions matching TRBD1. The V gene's germline CDR1 is MNHEY and CDR2 SMNVEV (reference sequence). V was pared by 0 bases and J by 5 bases, with 5 bases of the junction left unmatched. This CDR3 spans 15 amino acids. The CDR3 region has the DNA TGTGCCAGCAGTTTATCTTGGACAGGGTGGACTGAAGCTTTCTTT. This encodes CASSLSWTGWTEAFF.

CDR3 sequence: CASSQDRGRAGYTF. The CDR3 bases are TGCGCCAGCAGCCAAGATCGCGGCAGGGCTGGCTACACCTTC. The chain couples TRBV4-1 to TRBJ1-2; a weak D match, TRBD1 (5 bases). Trimming pared 0 bases from V and 7 bases from J, leaving 12 bases between. This CDR3 has 14 residues. CDR1 and CDR2 (germline): MGHRA, YSYEKL.

The V call is TRBV5-1, the J call TRBJ2-1; unclear D gene. V was pared by 0 bases and J by 4 bases, with 8 bases between. The length of the CDR3 is 14 residues. From germline, CDR1 is SGHRS and CDR2 YFSETQ. Here the CDR3 reads CASSLDSRYNEQFF. The CDR3 region has the DNA TGCGCCAGCAGCTTGGACAGCCGTTACAATGAGCAGTTCTTC.

The chain links TRBV4-3 to TRBJ1-1; a possible D gene is TRBD1 (6 bases). From germline, CDR1 is LGHNA and CDR2 YSLEER. The length of the CDR3 is 15 residues. Trimming took off 0 bases at V and 0 bases at J, with 8 bases between the two ends. CDR3 DNA sequence: TGCGCCAGCAGCCAAGAGGGGGCCTTGAACACTGAAGCTTTCTTT. Translating it yields CASSQEGALNTEAFF.

This chain links TRBV30 with TRBJ2-5; the D gene is possibly TRBD1 (6 bases). The DNA end favors TRBJ2-7, so the J call may be wrong. The CDR3 is made up of 11 amino acids. Germline lookup yields CDR1 GTSNPN and CDR2 SVGIG (reference sequence). The CDR3, as DNA: TGTGCCTGGACGGCAGGGGCCGAGCAGTACTTC. Translation gives CAWTAGAEQYF.